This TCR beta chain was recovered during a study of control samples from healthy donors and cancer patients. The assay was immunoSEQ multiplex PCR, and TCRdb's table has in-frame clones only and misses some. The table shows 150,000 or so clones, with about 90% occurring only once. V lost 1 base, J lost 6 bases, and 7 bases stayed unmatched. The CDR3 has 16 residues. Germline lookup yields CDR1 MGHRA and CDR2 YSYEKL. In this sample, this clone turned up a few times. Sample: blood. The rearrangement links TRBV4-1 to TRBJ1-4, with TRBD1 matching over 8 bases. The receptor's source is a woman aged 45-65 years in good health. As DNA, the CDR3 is TGCGCCAGCAGCCAAGCAAACAGGGGGATCTATGAAAAACTGTTTTTT. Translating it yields CASSQANRGIYEKLFF.